These 19 T cell receptor beta chains came from one sample sequenced in a study of identical twins. TCRdb re-analysed the 5' RACE reads in MiXCR, keeping a single row per CDR3 protein. The data contain about 920,000 distinct CDR3 sequences, 10% to 15% of them singletons. The sample was also linked to a second study, of yellow fever vaccine responses in identical twins.

The sample taken for sequencing was PBMCs. The receptor source for this set is a woman aged 18-29 years in good health.

A few counts support this clonotype. The rearrangement joins TRBV7-9 to TRBJ2-1; D call uncertain. With 8 bases removed from V and 4 bases from J, the gap between germline ends came to 9 bases. Germline CDR1 and CDR2: SEHNR and FQNEAQ (reference sequence). The CDR3 is 12 amino acids. CDR3 sequence reads: CASLASYNEQFF. Here the CDR3 DNA reads TGTGCCAGCCTGGCTTCTTACAATGAGCAGTTCTTC.

This chain connects TRBV20-1 to TRBJ2-3, with TRBD2 identical over 8 bases. The CDR3 is 13 residues long. In germline, CDR1 is DFQATT, CDR2 SNEGSKA (reference sequence). CDR3 DNA sequence: TGCAGAGCCGGCCGGGGGGGCCCAGATACGCAGTATTTT. This sequence encodes CRAGRGGPDTQYF.

The chain couples TRBV24-1 to TRBJ2-1, with D perhaps matching TRBD1 or TRBD2 (5 bases each). From germline, CDR1 is KGHDR and CDR2 SFDVKD. This CDR3 contains 14 residues. The ends were cut back, 9 bases at V and 1 base at J, with 12 bases in the middle. CDR3 region: CATQGGGSYNEQFF. The CDR3 coding sequence is TGTGCCACCCAGGGCGGAGGATCCTACAATGAGCAGTTCTTC.

This chain connects TRBV12-3 or TRBV12-4 to TRBJ2-5; possibly TRBD1 for D (7 bases). Trimming took 6 bases from V and 5 from J, leaving 13 bases between them. The CDR3 contains 13 residues. CDR3 region: CASRIQGRETQYF. Here the CDR3 DNA reads TGTGCCAGCAGGATACAGGGGAGGGAGACCCAGTACTTC.

This clonotype has only a few counts. The V and J genes are TRBV7-9 and TRBJ2-7; tentatively, D is TRBD1 (6 bases). The CDR3 covers 14 residues. V was pared by 5 bases and J by 3 bases, with 14 bases between. The V gene's germline CDR1 is SEHNR and CDR2 FQNEAQ (reference sequence). The CDR3 DNA follows: TGTGCCAGCAGCACTCAGGACAGCAGCTACGAGCAGTACTTC. It encodes CASSTQDSSYEQYF.

The chain joins TRBV5-1 to TRBJ2-1, with a weak D call TRBD2 (6 bases). This CDR3 has 18 residues. Germline V gene sequence: CDR1 SGHRS, CDR2 YFSETQ. The germline V and J ends were trimmed by 0 bases and 0 bases, with 16 bases remaining between them. In DNA, the CDR3 is TGCGCCAGCAGCTTGGCAGGACTATCCGTTAGCTCCTACAATGAGCAGTTCTTC. Amino acid sequence: CASSLAGLSVSSYNEQFF.

The chain recombines TRBV29-1 with TRBJ2-1, with D possibly matching TRBD1 (5 bases). The CDR3 sequence is 14 residues long. Per the germline V gene, CDR1 is SQVTM and CDR2 is ANQGSEA. V lost 6 bases and J lost 0, with 12 bases in between. In DNA form, the CDR3 reads TGCAGCGTGAAGGACACGGGCTCCTACAATGAGCAGTTCTTC. Its translation: CSVKDTGSYNEQFF.

This clonotype was seen at least ten times. The J gene is TRBJ2-7, the V gene TRBV29-1; 8 bases map to TRBD1. Losses at the gene ends were 3 bases for V and 4 bases for J; bases not matched to a gene: 11. CDR3 length equals 15 residues. Looked up from germline, CDR1 is SQVTM and CDR2 is ANQGSEA. The DNA for the CDR3 is TGCAGCGTTGAGGAGGCCCAGGGGGCTAGTTACGAGCAGTACTTC. It specifies CSVEEAQGASYEQYF.

A few counts support this clonotype. The chain carries TRBV4-1 and TRBJ2-3, with TRBD1 matching over 10 bases. V lost 7 bases and J lost 4; bases outside the gene matches: 5. This CDR3 is built from 14 residues. Germline assignment: CDR1 MGHRA and CDR2 YSYEKL. DNA for the CDR3: TGCGCCAGCAATCGGGACAGGGGAGCAGATACGCAGTATTTT. As protein: CASNRDRGADTQYF.

V is TRBV3-1 and J is TRBJ2-5; D remains ambiguous. Germline V gives CDR1 LGHDT, CDR2 YNNKEL (reference sequence). Trimming removed 5 bases from V and 1 base from J, with 8 bases in between. The CDR3 contains 13 residues. In DNA, the CDR3 is TGTGCCAGCAGCGGCAGCGCCCAAGAGACCCAGTACTTC. It translates to CASSGSAQETQYF.

This clonotype turned up a few times. In this CDR3 the conserved last residue, phenylalanine or tryptophan, is missing, so a read error is likely. No DNA is shown, since the ends of the CDR3 on it are uncertain; the CDR3 is the one TCRdb lists. This chain joins TRBV7-9 and TRBJ1-1; TRBD1, the table's D call, was not compared with the DNA. The CDR3 region is 11 residues in length, termini included. The V gene's germline CDR1 is SEHNR and CDR2 FQNEAQ (reference sequence). CDR3 loop: CASSPPGTGTI.

This clonotype showed up many times. This chain uses TRBV6-1 with TRBJ2-6; D call uncertain. V lost 1 base to trimming and J lost 0 bases, with 4 bases between them. Germline V CDR1 and CDR2: MNHNS, SASEGT. CDR3 length: 15 residues. The CDR3 reads CASSEVYSGANVLTF. The CDR3 DNA reads TGTGCCAGCAGTGAAGTTTACTCTGGGGCCAACGTCCTGACTTTC.

The chain combines TRBV28 with TRBJ1-1; D is possibly TRBD1 (5 bases). CDR3 length equals 15 residues. Germline CDR1 and CDR2: MDHEN and SYDVKM. V dropped 8 bases and J dropped 6 bases, with 22 bases sitting between them. CDR3 protein: CASAKTRAGNAEAFF. The CDR3 nucleotides read TGTGCCAGCGCTAAAACTAGGGCAGGGAATGCTGAAGCTTTCTTT.

J is TRBJ2-1 and V is TRBV2; D remains ambiguous. The V and J ends lost 11 bases and 6 bases respectively, with 11 bases between them. This CDR3 spans 11 amino acids. Per germline, CDR1 SNHLY and CDR2 FYNNEI. CDR3 loop: CAGSGGNEQFF. In nucleotides, the CDR3 is TGTGCCGGTTCGGGTGGCAATGAGCAGTTCTTC.

The chain recombines TRBV19 with TRBJ2-1, with unresolved D. The CDR3 is 17 residues long. The V gene lost 0 bases and the J gene lost 0 bases, with 12 bases spanning the gap. Germline CDR1 LNHDA, CDR2 SQIVND (reference sequence). The CDR3 sequence is CASSIEQIVSSYNEQFF. The CDR3 DNA reads as TGTGCCAGTAGTATAGAACAGATAGTTAGCTCCTACAATGAGCAGTTCTTC.

This clonotype has at least ten counts. The gene calls are TRBV25-1 and TRBJ1-5; 9 bases agree with TRBD1. This CDR3 region has 13 residues. Germline V gives CDR1 MGHDK, CDR2 SYGVNS. The V and J ends lost 8 bases and 6 bases, in that order; junction bases with no gene match: 5. The CDR3 sequence is CASQGQGAQPQHF. The CDR3 coding sequence is TGTGCCAGCCAGGGACAGGGAGCTCAGCCCCAGCATTTT.

This clonotype has ten or more counts. This chain connects TRBV4-1 to TRBJ2-1; no definite D call. CDR1 MGHRA and CDR2 YSYEKL come from the germline V gene. CDR3 length: 14 amino acids. V lost 4 bases and J 7 bases, leaving 14 bases between the germline ends. The CDR3 reads CASSPVRAWNEQFF. The CDR3, as DNA: TGCGCCAGCAGCCCCGTTAGGGCCTGGAATGAGCAGTTCTTC.

At least ten counts were recorded for this clonotype. The gene calls are TRBV28 and TRBJ2-2, with D hard to call. Trimming stripped 7 bases from V and 0 bases from J, with 9 bases between. The CDR3 covers 14 residues. The germline gives CDR1 MDHEN, CDR2 SYDVKM. Here the CDR3 DNA reads TGTGCCAGCACCCGAGACACGAACACCGGGGAGCTGTTTTTT. This translates into CASTRDTNTGELFF.

In its sample, this clonotype was seen many times. The V and J genes are TRBV29-1 and TRBJ2-5, with D tentatively TRBD1 (5 bases). The germline V and J ends were trimmed by 7 bases and 2 bases, with 14 bases remaining between them. This CDR3 has 13 residues. Germline V gene lookup returns CDR1 SQVTM and CDR2 ANQGSEA. This CDR3 reads CSAHGQGQETQYF. CDR3 DNA: TGCAGCGCTCATGGGCAGGGACAAGAGACCCAGTACTTC.